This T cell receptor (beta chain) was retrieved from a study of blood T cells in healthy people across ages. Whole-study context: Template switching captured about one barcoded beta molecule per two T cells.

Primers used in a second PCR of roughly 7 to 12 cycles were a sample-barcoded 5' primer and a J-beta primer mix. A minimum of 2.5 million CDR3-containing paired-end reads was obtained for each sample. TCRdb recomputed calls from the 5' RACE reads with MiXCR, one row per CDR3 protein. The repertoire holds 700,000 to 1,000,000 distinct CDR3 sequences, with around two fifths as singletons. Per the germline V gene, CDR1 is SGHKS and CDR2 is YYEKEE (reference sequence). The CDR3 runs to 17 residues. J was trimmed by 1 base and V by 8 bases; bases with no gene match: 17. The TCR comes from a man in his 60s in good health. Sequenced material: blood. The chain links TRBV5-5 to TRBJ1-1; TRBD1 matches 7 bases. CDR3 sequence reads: CARSLRQGSSANTEAFF. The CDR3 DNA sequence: TGTGCCAGGAGCCTTAGACAGGGATCCTCGGCGAACACTGAAGCTTTCTTT. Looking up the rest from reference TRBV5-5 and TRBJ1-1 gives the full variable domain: DAGVTQSPTHLIKTRGQQVTLRCSPISGHKSVSWYQQVLGQGPQFIFQYYEKEERGRGNFPDRFSARQFPNYSSELNVNALLLGDSALYLCARSLRQGSSANTEAFFGQGTRLTVV.